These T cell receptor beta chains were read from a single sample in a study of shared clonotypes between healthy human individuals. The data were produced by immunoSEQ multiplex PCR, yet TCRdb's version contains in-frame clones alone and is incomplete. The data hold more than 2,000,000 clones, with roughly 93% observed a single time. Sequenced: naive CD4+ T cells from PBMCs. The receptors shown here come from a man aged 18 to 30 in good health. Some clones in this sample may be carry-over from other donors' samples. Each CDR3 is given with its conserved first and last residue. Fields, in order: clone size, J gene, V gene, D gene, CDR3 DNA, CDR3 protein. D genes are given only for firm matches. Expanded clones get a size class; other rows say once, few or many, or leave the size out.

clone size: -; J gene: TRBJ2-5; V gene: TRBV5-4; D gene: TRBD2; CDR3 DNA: TGTGCCACTCCAAATAGCGGGAGGGTCCAAGAGACCCAGTACTTC; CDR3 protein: CATPNSGRVQETQYF
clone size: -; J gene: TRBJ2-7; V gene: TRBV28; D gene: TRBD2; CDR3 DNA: TGTGCCAGCAGCTCCACTAGCGGGATTCCCTACGAGCAGTACTTC; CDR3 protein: CASSSTSGIPYEQYF
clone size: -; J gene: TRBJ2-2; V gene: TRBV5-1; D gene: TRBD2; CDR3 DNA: TGCGCCAGCAGCTCCTCGGCTAGCGGTTACACCGGGGAGCTGTTTTTT; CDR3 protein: CASSSSASGYTGELFF
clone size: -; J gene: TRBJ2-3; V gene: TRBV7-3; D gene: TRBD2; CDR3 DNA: TGTGCCAGCAGCTCACTAGCGGGGGTCACAGATACGCAGTATTTT; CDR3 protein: CASSSLAGVTDTQYF
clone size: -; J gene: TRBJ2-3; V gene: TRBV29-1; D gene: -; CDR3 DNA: TGCAGCGCGAAGACTAGATTGATTACAGATACGCAGTATTTT; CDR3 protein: CSAKTRLITDTQYF
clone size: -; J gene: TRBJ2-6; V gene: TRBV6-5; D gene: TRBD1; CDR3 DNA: TGTGCCAGCCGGGACAGATCTGGGGCCAACGTCCTGACTTTC; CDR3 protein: CASRDRSGANVLTF
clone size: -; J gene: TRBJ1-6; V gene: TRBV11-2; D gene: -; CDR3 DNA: TGTGCCAGCAGCTTTACAATGAAGGACTCACCCCTCCACTTT; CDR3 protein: CASSFTMKDSPLHF
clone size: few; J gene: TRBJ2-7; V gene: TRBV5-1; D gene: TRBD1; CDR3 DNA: TGCGCCAGCAGCTCGGACAGGGGGGATTACGAGCAGTACTTC; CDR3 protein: CASSSDRGDYEQYF
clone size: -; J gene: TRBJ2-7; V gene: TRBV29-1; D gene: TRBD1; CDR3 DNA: TGCAGCGTGCATGGGACCGGGACAGAGCTAGGGAAGGAGCAGTACTTC; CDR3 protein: CSVHGTGTELGKEQYF
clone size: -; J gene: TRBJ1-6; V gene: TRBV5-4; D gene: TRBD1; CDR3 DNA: TGTGCCAACTCCGAAGAGGGGGCACGTTCACCCCTCCACTTT; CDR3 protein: CANSEEGARSPLHF
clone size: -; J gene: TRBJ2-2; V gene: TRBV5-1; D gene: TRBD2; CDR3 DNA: TGCGCCAGCAGCTTGGGGACTAGCCACGGGGAGCTGTTTTTT; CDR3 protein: CASSLGTSHGELFF
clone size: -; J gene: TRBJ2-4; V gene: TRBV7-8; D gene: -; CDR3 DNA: TGTGCCAGCAGCTTATCAAAAAACATTCAGTACTTC; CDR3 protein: CASSLSKNIQYF
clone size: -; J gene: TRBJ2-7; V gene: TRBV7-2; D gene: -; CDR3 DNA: TGTGCCAGCAGCGCCGACAGTACTTACGAGCAGTACTTC; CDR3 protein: CASSADSTYEQYF